Reported below is one T cell receptor beta chain. The antigen remains undetermined. These data are taken from a study of blood T cells in healthy people across ages. Peripheral blood from each donor was collected in a volume of approximately 10 milliliters. Notes on the study in general: Strong correlation linked observed beta diversity and percent naive T cells.

Losses at the gene ends were 0 bases for V and 8 bases for J; bases not matched to a gene: 13. The CDR3 runs 18 residues. The V gene's germline CDR1 is LGHNA and CDR2 YSLEER. The authors ran a second PCR of 7 to 11 cycles using a sample-barcoded 5' primer and a J-beta primer mix. A single record per CDR3 protein comes from TCRdb applying MiXCR to the 5' RACE reads. The sample has about 2 million distinct CDR3 sequences, about 50% seen once; the top ten hold roughly 2%. The clonotype was recovered from a woman between 40 and 55 years old in good health. The genes are TRBV4-3 and TRBJ2-1; 10 nucleotides line up with TRBD2. Input material: blood. The DNA of the CDR3 is TGCGCCAGCAGCCAAGAACCCAGCGGGGGGGCCACAGGAGATGAGCAGTTCTTC. Its translation: CASSQEPSGGATGDEQFF.